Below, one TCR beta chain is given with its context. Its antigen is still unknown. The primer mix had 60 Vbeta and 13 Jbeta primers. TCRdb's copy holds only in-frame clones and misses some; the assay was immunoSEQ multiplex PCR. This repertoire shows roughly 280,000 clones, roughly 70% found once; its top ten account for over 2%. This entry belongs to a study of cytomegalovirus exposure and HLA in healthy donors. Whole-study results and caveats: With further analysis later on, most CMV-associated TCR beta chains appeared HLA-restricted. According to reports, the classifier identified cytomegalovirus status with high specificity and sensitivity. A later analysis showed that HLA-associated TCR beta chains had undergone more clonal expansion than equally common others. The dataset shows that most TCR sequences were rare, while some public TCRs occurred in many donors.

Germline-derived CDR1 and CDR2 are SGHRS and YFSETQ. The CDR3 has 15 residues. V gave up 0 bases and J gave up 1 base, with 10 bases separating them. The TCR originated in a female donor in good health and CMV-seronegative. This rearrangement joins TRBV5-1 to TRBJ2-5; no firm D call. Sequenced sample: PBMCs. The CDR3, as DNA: TGCGCCAGCAGCTTGGCGTTACAGTCCCAAGAGACCCAGTACTTC. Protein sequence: CASSLALQSQETQYF.